The T cell receptor (beta chain) described here comes from a study of shared clonotypes between healthy human individuals. Germline CDR1 reads SEHNR; CDR2 reads FQNEAQ (reference sequence). Trimming removed 3 bases from V and 6 bases from J, with 18 bases in between. CDR3 length: 15 amino acids. The naive CD8 subset, CD45RO-negative cells positively selected for CCR7, excluded terminally differentiated effector memory CD45RA+ cells. The table came from immunoSEQ multiplex PCR; TCRdb's copy has only in-frame clones and leaves some out. The repertoire consists of around 2.1 million clones, with 93% occurring once and the leading ten covering about 1.5%.

The V and J genes are TRBV7-9 and TRBJ2-7; a weak D match, TRBD1 (6 bases). The origin of this receptor is a man aged 18 to 35 in good health. Some clones in this sample may be carry-over from other donors' samples. The sample taken for sequencing was naive CD8+ T cells from PBMCs. CDR3 sequence: CASSLTSGTRGEQYF. CDR3 nucleotide sequence: TGTGCCAGCAGCTTGACTTCCGGGACACGCGGCGAGCAGTACTTC. The variable domain in full, with the rest retrieved from reference TRBV7-9 and TRBJ2-7, is DTGVSQNPRHKITKRGQNVTFRCDPISEHNRLYWYRQTLGQGPEFLTYFQNEAQLEKSRLLSDRFSAERPKGSFSTLEIQRTEQGDSAMYLCASSLTSGTRGEQYFGPGTRLTVT.